This TCR beta chain stems from a study of glioma-infiltrating T cells. The table lists this clonotype with a few counts. This may stem from a read error, because a much larger clone lies one nucleotide away. Since the CDR3 does not end with the conserved phenylalanine or tryptophan, this likely comes from a read error. Germline V gene data show CDR1 as WSHSY and CDR2 as SAAADI. The CDR3 contains 13 residues. Deletions cut 6 bases from V and 2 bases from J, with 10 bases between. Amplification of TCR alpha and beta CDR3 regions from RNA used iRepertoire nested multiplex PCR. TCRdb re-called the multiplex PCR reads with MiXCR, one entry per CDR3 protein. The sample has approximately 190,000 distinct CDR3 sequences, 25% to 35% seen once.

The genes are TRBV10-2 and TRBJ1-2; D remains ambiguous. Sample: glioma tissue, nonneoplastic brain tissue, or PBMCs (not recorded which). This receptor was identified in a human donor with low-grade glioma or glioblastoma, undergoing nonglioma brain surgery, or in good health (not recorded which). In nucleotides, the CDR3 is TGCGCCAGCAGACTAAACGAGAACTATGGCTACACCTCC. Protein product: CASRLNENYGYTS.